This is a list of T cell receptor beta chains from one sample in a study of blood T cell repertoires in COVID-19. Profiled with immunoSEQ multiplex PCR; TCRdb holds only in-frame clones, not every one. This sample has about 190,000 clones, with 70% to 90% found just once. Sequencing was done on a sample of peripheral blood. The receptors originated from a man aged 25 to 45 with acute or convalescent COVID-19. CDR3s include the opening cysteine and the closing phenylalanine or tryptophan. The D gene is left open where the match is weak. Not all rows give a size; the values are once, few, many and, for expanded clones, a class.

v_call	d_call	j_call	clone_size	cdr3_aa	cdr3_nt
TRBV5-1	TRBD1	TRBJ2-7	-	CASSPRTGDDEQYF	TGCGCCAGCAGCCCCCGGACAGGGGATGACGAGCAGTACTTC
TRBV28	-	TRBJ1-1	-	CASSLSWAAVNTEAFF	TGTGCCAGCAGTTTATCTTGGGCAGCCGTAAACACTGAAGCTTTCTTT
TRBV5-1	TRBD1	TRBJ1-2	-	CASSLASIGTGSYGYTF	TGCGCCAGCAGCTTGGCCTCAATCGGGACAGGGTCCTATGGCTACACCTTC
TRBV2	TRBD1	TRBJ2-7	-	CASSESGQEYF	TGTGCCAGCAGTGAGTCGGGACAGGAATACTTC
TRBV9	TRBD1	TRBJ1-1	-	CASSPRQGDNTEAFF	TGTGCCAGCAGCCCAAGACAGGGGGATAACACTGAAGCTTTCTTT
TRBV5-1	TRBD2	TRBJ2-5	-	CASSLGTSGGTQETQYF	TGCGCCAGCAGCTTGGGTACTAGCGGGGGGACGCAAGAGACCCAGTACTTC
TRBV28	TRBD2	TRBJ2-4	-	CASRGGTSVNIQYF	TGTGCCAGCAGGGGTGGGACTAGCGTAAACATTCAGTACTTC
TRBV11-2	TRBD1	TRBJ2-7	-	CASSLEAGGSEQYF	TGTGCCAGCAGCTTAGAGGCAGGGGGTAGCGAGCAGTACTTC
TRBV6-6	-	TRBJ1-3	-	CASSLLSSGNTIYF	TGTGCCAGCAGCCTACTCTCCTCTGGAAACACCATATATTTT
TRBV6-5	TRBD1	TRBJ2-3	-	CASSGTGPTDTQYF	TGTGCCAGCAGCGGGACAGGTCCCACAGATACGCAGTATTTT
TRBV2	TRBD1	TRBJ1-1	-	CANTGQGRGEAFF	TGTGCCAACACCGGACAGGGGAGGGGAGAAGCTTTCTTT
TRBV5-5	-	TRBJ1-4	-	CASSLVPRITNEKLFF	TGTGCCAGCAGCTTGGTCCCGCGGATAACTAATGAAAAACTGTTTTTT
TRBV29-1	TRBD1	TRBJ2-2	-	CSVQTGVYTGELFF	TGCAGCGTTCAGACAGGGGTCTATACCGGGGAGCTGTTTTTT
TRBV2	TRBD1	TRBJ1-5	few	CASGTVSNQPQHF	TGTGCCAGCGGGACAGTTAGCAATCAGCCCCAGCATTTT
TRBV7-9	-	TRBJ1-1	-	CASSLAIGDSEAFF	TGTGCCAGCAGCTTAGCGATCGGGGATAGTGAAGCTTTCTTT
TRBV2	TRBD1	TRBJ1-2	-	CASRGQNPVNDGYTF	TGTGCCAGCAGGGGACAGAACCCCGTGAACGATGGCTACACCTTC
TRBV6-4	TRBD2	TRBJ2-1	-	CASSLDGLAGGAEQFF	TGTGCCAGCAGCCTTGATGGACTAGCGGGAGGGGCTGAGCAGTTCTTC
TRBV28	TRBD2	TRBJ2-4	-	CASRVGLAGRRGAKNIQYF	TGTGCCAGCAGGGTTGGACTAGCGGGACGTAGGGGGGCCAAAAACATTCAGTACTTC
TRBV27	TRBD2	TRBJ2-7	-	CASSTGTSGNEQYF	TGTGCCAGCAGTACCGGGACTAGCGGGAACGAGCAGTACTTC
TRBV7-3	-	TRBJ2-1	-	CASSLGPGNEQFF	TGTGCCAGCAGCTTAGGGCCCGGCAATGAGCAGTTCTTC
TRBV12-3/TRBV12-4	-	TRBJ1-1	once	CASRLGAEAFF	TGTGCCAGCAGATTGGGAGCCGAAGCTTTCTTT
TRBV9	-	TRBJ1-5	-	CASSVGLGGQPQHF	TGTGCCAGCAGCGTAGGTCTGGGGGGTCAGCCCCAGCATTTT
TRBV5-1	-	TRBJ1-5	once	CASSLFPGQPQHF	TGCGCCAGCAGCTTGTTCCCGGGTCAGCCCCAGCATTTT
TRBV5-5	TRBD2	TRBJ2-5	once	CASSFTSVQETQYF	TGTGCCAGCAGCTTTACTAGCGTCCAAGAGACCCAGTACTTC
TRBV9	-	TRBJ1-2	-	CASSSIGESYGYTF	TGTGCCAGCAGCTCCATCGGGGAGAGCTATGGCTACACCTTC
TRBV5-1	-	TRBJ2-7	-	CASSYSSSRDSEQYF	TGCGCCAGCAGCTACTCATCCTCGAGGGATTCCGAGCAGTACTTC
TRBV5-6	TRBD1	TRBJ2-1	-	CASSYGQDNEQFF	TGTGCCAGCAGCTATGGACAGGACAATGAGCAGTTCTTC
TRBV14	TRBD1	TRBJ1-2	-	CASSSSGGLRYTF	TGTGCCAGCAGCTCATCAGGGGGCCTTCGCTACACCTTC
TRBV21-1	-	TRBJ2-1	-	CASSHPRAGGSYNEQFF	TGTGCCAGCAGCCACCCAAGGGCAGGCGGGTCCTACAATGAGCAGTTCTTC
TRBV7-6	-	TRBJ2-3	-	CASSLGRATDTQYF	TGTGCCAGCAGCTTAGGCAGGGCCACAGATACGCAGTATTTT
TRBV11-3	TRBD2	TRBJ2-1	-	CASSLVASGGSEQFF	TGTGCCAGCAGCTTAGTGGCTAGCGGGGGGTCTGAGCAGTTCTTC
TRBV19	TRBD1	TRBJ1-2	-	CASRDRPSNYGYTF	TGTGCCAGTAGGGACAGGCCAAGTAACTATGGCTACACCTTC
TRBV5-1	TRBD1	TRBJ1-3	-	CASSASGQYSGNTIYF	TGCGCCAGCAGTGCTTCGGGACAGTACTCTGGAAACACCATATATTTT
TRBV28	-	TRBJ1-6	-	CASSLEVEASPLHF	TGTGCCAGCAGTTTAGAAGTTGAGGCTTCACCCCTCCACTTT
TRBV6-5	TRBD2	TRBJ2-7	few	CASSPWRGSYEQYF	TGTGCCAGCAGCCCCTGGCGGGGGTCCTACGAGCAGTACTTC
TRBV18	-	TRBJ2-5	-	CASSPRGAETQYF	TGTGCCAGCTCACCTCGGGGGGCGGAGACCCAGTACTTC
TRBV6-5	TRBD1	TRBJ1-1	-	CASRDRGTEAFF	TGTGCCAGCAGGGACAGGGGCACTGAAGCTTTCTTT
TRBV9	TRBD1	TRBJ2-5	-	CASNVGGSKETQYF	TGTGCTTCCAATGTAGGGGGCTCGAAAGAGACCCAGTACTTC
TRBV4-1	TRBD2	TRBJ2-7	-	CASSQLAGMYEQYF	TGCGCCAGCAGCCAGCTAGCGGGTATGTACGAGCAGTACTTC
TRBV9	-	TRBJ2-1	once	CASSVSSSYNEQFF	TGTGCCAGCAGCGTTTCGAGCTCCTACAATGAGCAGTTCTTC
TRBV3-1/TRBV3-2	TRBD2	TRBJ2-3	-	CASSHGMAGLVSSDTQYF	TGTGCCAGCAGCCATGGCATGGCGGGACTAGTCTCTTCAGATACGCAGTATTTT
TRBV10-3	TRBD2	TRBJ2-7	-	CAISVKDIGLAGTGEQYF	TGTGCCATCAGTGTGAAGGACATCGGACTAGCGGGGACGGGCGAGCAGTACTTC
TRBV3-1/TRBV3-2	TRBD1	TRBJ1-1	once	CASSRRDRANTEAFF	TGTGCCAGCAGCCGTCGCGACAGGGCGAACACTGAAGCTTTCTTT
TRBV6-5	TRBD2	TRBJ2-3	-	CASSYSTAGGADTQYF	TGTGCCAGCAGTTACTCGACGGCGGGGGGGGCAGATACGCAGTATTTT